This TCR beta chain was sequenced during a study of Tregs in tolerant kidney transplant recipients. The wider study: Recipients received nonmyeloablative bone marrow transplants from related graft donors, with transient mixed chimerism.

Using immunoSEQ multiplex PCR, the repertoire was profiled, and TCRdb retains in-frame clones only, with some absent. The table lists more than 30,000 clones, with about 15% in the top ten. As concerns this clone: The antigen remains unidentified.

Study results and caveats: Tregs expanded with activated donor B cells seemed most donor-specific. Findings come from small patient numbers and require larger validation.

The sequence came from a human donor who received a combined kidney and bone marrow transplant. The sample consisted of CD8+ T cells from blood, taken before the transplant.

Incomplete CDR3 DNA: TGTGCCAGCAGCCCCGGGACTAGCGAGACCTACGAG. This translates into CASSPGTSETYE. The whole CDR3 protein is CASSPGTSETYEQYF. This chain connects TRBV2 to TRBJ2-7; 10 bases match TRBD2. The read ends 3 residues before the CDR3 terminus; that terminus is restored from the germline J gene. CDR3 size: 15 residues. Trimming at V came to 6 bases and at J to 2 bases, leaving 7 bases not matched to a gene. Germline V CDR1 and CDR2: SNHLY, FYNNEI. Variable domain in full (rest from reference TRBV2 and TRBJ2-7): EPEVTQTPSHQVTQMGQEVILRCVPISNHLYFYWYRQILGQKVEFLVSFYNNEISEKSEIFDDQFSVERPDGSNFTLKIRSTKLEDSAMYFCASSPGTSETYEQYFGPGTRLTVT.